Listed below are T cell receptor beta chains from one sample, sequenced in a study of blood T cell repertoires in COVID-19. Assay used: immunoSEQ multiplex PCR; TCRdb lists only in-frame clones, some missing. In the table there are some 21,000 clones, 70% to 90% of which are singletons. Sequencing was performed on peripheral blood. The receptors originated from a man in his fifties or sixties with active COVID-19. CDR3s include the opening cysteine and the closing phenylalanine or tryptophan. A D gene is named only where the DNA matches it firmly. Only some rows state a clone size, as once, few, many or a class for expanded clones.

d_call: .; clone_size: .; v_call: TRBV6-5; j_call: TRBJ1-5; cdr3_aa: CASVGDYSNQPQHF; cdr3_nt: TGTGCCAGTGTTGGAGATTATAGCAATCAGCCCCAGCATTTT
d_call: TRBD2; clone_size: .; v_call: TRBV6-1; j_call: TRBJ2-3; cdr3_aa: CASSEEWRGSSDTQYF; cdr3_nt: TGTGCCAGCAGTGAAGAATGGCGGGGGTCATCAGATACGCAGTATTTT
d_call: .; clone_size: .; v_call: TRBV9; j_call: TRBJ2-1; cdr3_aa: CASSSQGGRYNEQFF; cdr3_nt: TGTGCCAGCAGCTCACAAGGGGGACGCTACAATGAGCAGTTCTTC
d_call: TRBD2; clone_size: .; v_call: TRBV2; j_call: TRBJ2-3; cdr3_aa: CASRPTSHTGDTQYF; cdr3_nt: TGTGCCAGCAGACCGACTAGCCACACGGGAGATACGCAGTATTTT
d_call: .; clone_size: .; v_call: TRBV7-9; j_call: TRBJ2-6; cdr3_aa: CASSWTSGANVLTF; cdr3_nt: TGTGCCAGCAGCTGGACATCTGGGGCCAACGTCCTGACTTTC
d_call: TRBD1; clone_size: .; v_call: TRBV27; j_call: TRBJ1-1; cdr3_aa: CASSTGGTEAFF; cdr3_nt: TGTGCCAGCAGTACAGGGGGCACTGAAGCTTTCTTT
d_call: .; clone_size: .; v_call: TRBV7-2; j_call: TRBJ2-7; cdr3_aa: CASSPGGFSVYEQYF; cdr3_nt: TGTGCCAGCAGCCCCGGCGGCTTTTCTGTGTACGAGCAGTACTTC
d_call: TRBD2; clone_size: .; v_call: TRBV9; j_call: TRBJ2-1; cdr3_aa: CASSVGGLASNEQFF; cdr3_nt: TGTGCCAGCAGCGTAGGGGGACTAGCCTCCAATGAGCAGTTCTTC
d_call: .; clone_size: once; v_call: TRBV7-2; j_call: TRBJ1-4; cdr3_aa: CASSRTYSATNEKLFF; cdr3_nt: TGTGCCAGCAGTCGGACATATTCCGCAACTAATGAAAAACTGTTTTTT
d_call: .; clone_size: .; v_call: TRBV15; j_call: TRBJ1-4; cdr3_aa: CATSRVQLNEKLFF; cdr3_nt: TGTGCCACCAGCAGAGTACAGCTTAATGAAAAACTGTTTTTT
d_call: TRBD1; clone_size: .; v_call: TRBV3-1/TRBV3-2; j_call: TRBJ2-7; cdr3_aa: CASSQGTGSKSYEQYF; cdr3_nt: TGTGCCAGCAGCCAAGGGACAGGGTCGAAGTCCTACGAGCAGTACTTC
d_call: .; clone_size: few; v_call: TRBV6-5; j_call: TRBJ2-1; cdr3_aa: CASSYIPGLYNEQFF; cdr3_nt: TGTGCCAGCAGTTATATTCCGGGACTTTACAATGAGCAGTTCTTC
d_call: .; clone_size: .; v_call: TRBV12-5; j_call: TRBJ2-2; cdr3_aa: CASGFYGTGELFF; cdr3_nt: TGTGCTAGTGGTTTCTACGGGACCGGGGAGCTGTTTTTT
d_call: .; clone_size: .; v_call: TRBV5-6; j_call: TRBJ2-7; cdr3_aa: CASSSGTSSFEQYF; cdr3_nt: TGTGCCAGCAGCTCCGGGACAAGTTCTTTCGAGCAGTACTTC
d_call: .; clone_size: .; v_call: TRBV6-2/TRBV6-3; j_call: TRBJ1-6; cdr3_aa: CASSYRLIDTGSPLHF; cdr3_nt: TGTGCCAGCAGTTACCGTCTCATTGACACGGGGTCACCCCTCCACTTT
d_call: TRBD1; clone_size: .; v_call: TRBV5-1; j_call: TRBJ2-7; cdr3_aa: CASSWDRGPYEQYF; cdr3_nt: TGCGCCAGCAGCTGGGACAGGGGGCCCTACGAGCAGTACTTC
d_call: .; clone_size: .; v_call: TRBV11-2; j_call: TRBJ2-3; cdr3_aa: CASSPMGTTDTQYF; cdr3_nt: TGTGCCAGCAGCCCCATGGGCACAACAGATACGCAGTATTTT
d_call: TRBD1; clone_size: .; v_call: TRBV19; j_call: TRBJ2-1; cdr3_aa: CASMLGTGVLGEQFF; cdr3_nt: TGTGCCAGTATGTTAGGGACAGGCGTCTTAGGTGAGCAGTTCTTC
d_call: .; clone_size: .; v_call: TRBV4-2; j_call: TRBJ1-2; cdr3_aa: CASSQDLRGSTGYTF; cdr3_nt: TGTGCCAGCAGCCAAGATTTGAGAGGGTCGACGGGCTACACCTTC
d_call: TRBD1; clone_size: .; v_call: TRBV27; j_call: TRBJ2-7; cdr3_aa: CASSFEGQGSGEQYF; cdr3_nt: TGTGCCAGCAGTTTTGAGGGACAGGGCTCGGGAGAGCAGTACTTC
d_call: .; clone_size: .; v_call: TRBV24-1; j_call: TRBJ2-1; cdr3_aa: CATSDVSYNEQFF; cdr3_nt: TGTGCCACCAGTGATGTGTCTTACAATGAGCAGTTCTTC
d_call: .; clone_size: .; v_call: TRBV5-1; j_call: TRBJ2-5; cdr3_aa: CASSLGQGVQETQYF; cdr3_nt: TGCGCCAGCAGCTTGGGGCAGGGTGTCCAGGAGACCCAGTACTTC
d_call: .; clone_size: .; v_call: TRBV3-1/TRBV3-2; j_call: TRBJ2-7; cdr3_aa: CASSPGTYEQYF; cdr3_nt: TGTGCCAGCAGCCCCGGGACTTACGAGCAGTACTTC
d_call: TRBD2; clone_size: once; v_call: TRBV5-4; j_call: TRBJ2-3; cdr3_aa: CASSFGLASRNTDTQYF; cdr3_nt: TGTGCCAGCAGCTTTGGACTAGCCAGCCGAAACACAGATACGCAGTATTTT
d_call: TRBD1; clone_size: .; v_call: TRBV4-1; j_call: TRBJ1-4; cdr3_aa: CASSHPGQGGKLFF; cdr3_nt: TGCGCCAGCAGCCATCCGGGACAGGGTGGGAAACTGTTTTTT
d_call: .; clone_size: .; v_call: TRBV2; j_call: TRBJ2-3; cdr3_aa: CASSEAGSKGRLWNTDTQYF; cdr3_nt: TGTGCCAGCAGTGAAGCAGGATCGAAGGGGCGTCTCTGGAACACAGATACGCAGTATTTT
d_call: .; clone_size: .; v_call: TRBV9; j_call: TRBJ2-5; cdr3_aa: CASSTVPQETQYF; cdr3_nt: TGTGCCAGCAGCACAGTCCCCCAAGAGACCCAGTACTTC
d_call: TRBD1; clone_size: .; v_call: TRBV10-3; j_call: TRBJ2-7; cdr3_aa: CAISGRAGGTVYEQYF; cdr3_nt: TGTGCCATCAGTGGTCGGGCAGGGGGCACCGTTTACGAGCAGTACTTC
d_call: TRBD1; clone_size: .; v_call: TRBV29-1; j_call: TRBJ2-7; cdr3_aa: CSVGGQEREYF; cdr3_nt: TGCAGCGTTGGGGGACAGGAACGGGAGTACTTC
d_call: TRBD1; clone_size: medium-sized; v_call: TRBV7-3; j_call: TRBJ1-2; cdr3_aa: CASSPPTGDYGYTF; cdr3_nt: TGTGCCAGCAGCCCTCCCACAGGGGACTATGGCTACACCTTC
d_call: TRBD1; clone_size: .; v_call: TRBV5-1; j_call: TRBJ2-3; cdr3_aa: CASTDRDRSTDTQYF; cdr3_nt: TGCGCCAGCACTGACCGGGACAGAAGCACAGATACGCAGTATTTT
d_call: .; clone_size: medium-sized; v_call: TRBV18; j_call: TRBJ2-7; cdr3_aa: CASSPVPGEQYF; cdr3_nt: TGTGCCAGCTCCCCGGTCCCGGGAGAGCAGTACTTC
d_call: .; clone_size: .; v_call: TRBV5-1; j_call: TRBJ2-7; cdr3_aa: CASSNTGTTTDEQYF; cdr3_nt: TGCGCCAGCAGCAATACCGGGACAACAACGGACGAGCAGTACTTC
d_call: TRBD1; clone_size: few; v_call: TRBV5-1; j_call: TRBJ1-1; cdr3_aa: CASSSSRGQTEAFF; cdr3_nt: TGCGCCAGCAGCTCATCTAGGGGGCAAACTGAAGCTTTCTTT
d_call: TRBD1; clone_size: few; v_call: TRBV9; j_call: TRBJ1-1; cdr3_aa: CASSVALGTGNTEAFF; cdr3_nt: TGTGCCAGCAGCGTAGCTCTGGGGACAGGGAACACTGAAGCTTTCTTT
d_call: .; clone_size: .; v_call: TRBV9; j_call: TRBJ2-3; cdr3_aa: CASSVGAGPLTDTQYF; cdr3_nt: TGTGCCAGCAGCGTAGGGGCGGGGCCACTCACAGATACGCAGTATTTT
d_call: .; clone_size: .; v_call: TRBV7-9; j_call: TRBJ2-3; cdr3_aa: CASSLTGSTDTQYF; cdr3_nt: TGTGCCAGCAGCTTAACAGGGAGCACAGATACGCAGTATTTT
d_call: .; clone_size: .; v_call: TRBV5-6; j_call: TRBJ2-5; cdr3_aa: CASSTPAGGRGETQYF; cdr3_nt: TGTGCCAGCAGCACCCCGGCGGGGGGCAGGGGGGAGACCCAGTACTTC
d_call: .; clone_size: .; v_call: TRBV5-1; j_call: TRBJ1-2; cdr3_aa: CASSLGRGGGYTF; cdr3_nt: TGCGCCAGCAGCTTGGGAAGGGGCGGCGGCTACACCTTC
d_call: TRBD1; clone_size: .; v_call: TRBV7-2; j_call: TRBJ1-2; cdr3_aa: CAGARDRVFGYTF; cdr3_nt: TGTGCCGGAGCCCGGGACAGGGTGTTCGGCTACACCTTC
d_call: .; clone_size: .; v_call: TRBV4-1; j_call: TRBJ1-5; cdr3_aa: CASSQEWAADQPQHF; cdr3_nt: TGCGCCAGCAGCCAAGAGTGGGCAGCCGATCAGCCCCAGCATTTT
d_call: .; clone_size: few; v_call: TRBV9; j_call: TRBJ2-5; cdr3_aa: CASSVDSGRGETQYF; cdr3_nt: TGTGCCAGCAGCGTAGACTCCGGCAGAGGAGAGACCCAGTACTTC
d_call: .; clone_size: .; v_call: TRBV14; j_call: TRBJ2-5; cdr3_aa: CASQIRVPETQYF; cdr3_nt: TGTGCCAGCCAGATCAGGGTTCCAGAGACCCAGTACTTC
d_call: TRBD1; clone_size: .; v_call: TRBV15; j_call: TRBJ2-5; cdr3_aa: CATSLRGRQGQETQYF; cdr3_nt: TGTGCCACCAGCCTCCGGGGCCGACAGGGCCAAGAGACCCAGTACTTC
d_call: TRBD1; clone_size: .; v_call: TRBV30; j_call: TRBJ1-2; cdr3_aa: CAWSRDRGSISYGYTF; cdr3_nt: TGTGCCTGGAGTCGGGACAGGGGGTCCATCTCCTATGGCTACACCTTC
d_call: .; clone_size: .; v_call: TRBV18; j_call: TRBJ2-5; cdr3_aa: CASSPQDSQETQYF; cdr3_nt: TGTGCCAGCTCACCCCAAGACAGCCAAGAGACCCAGTACTTC
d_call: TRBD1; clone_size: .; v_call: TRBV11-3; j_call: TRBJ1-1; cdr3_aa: CASSSGDSRAEAFF; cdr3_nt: TGTGCCAGCAGCTCCGGGGACAGTCGGGCTGAAGCTTTCTTT
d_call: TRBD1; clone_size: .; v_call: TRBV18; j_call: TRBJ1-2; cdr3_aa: CASSPLDRDAGYTF; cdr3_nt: TGTGCCAGCTCACCTCTGGACAGGGACGCTGGCTACACCTTC
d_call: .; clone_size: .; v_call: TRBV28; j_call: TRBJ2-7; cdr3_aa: CASTNSLGSEQYF; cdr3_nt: TGTGCCAGCACCAACTCCTTAGGGAGCGAGCAGTACTTC
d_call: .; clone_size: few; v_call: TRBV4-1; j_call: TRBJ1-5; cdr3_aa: CASSPLGLGGRGSNQPQHF; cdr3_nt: TGCGCCAGCAGCCCCCTAGGGTTAGGGGGGAGGGGGAGCAATCAGCCCCAGCATTTT
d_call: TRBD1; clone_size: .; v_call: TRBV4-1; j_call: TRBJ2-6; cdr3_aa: CASSRPLRDRGNGANVLTF; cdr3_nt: TGCGCCAGCAGCCGACCTCTACGGGACAGGGGGAATGGGGCCAACGTCCTGACTTTC
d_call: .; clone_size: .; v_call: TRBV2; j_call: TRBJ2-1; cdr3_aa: CASSEGLVSYNEQFF; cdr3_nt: TGTGCCAGCAGTGAAGGACTTGTCTCCTACAATGAGCAGTTCTTC
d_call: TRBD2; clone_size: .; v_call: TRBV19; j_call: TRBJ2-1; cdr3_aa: CASRGRGYNEQFF; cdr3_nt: TGTGCCAGTAGAGGGCGGGGGTACAATGAGCAGTTCTTC
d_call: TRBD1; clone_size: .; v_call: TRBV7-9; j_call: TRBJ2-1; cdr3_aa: CASSLVQGAQRNEQFF; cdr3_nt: TGTGCCAGCAGCTTAGTACAGGGGGCCCAACGGAATGAGCAGTTCTTC
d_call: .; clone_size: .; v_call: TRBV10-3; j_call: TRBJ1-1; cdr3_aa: CATISQGNTEAFF; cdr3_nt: TGTGCCACCATATCCCAGGGGAACACTGAAGCTTTCTTT